The present T cell receptor (beta chain) was sequenced within a study of T cells in localized non-small cell lung cancer. General study results and limits: Measurement of T cell clonality placed uninvolved adjacent lung highest, above the level in tumor. Because sequencing included only one region (of the tumor), heterogeneity remains possible. Increased T cell density in blood showed an association with longer overall survival.

To note about this clone: Its antigen is undetermined.

The V gene lost 4 bases and the J gene lost 4 bases, with 10 bases spanning the gap. Germline V gene sequence: CDR1 SNHLY, CDR2 FYNNEI. This CDR3 has 14 residues. Some clones are missing from TCRdb's copy, which holds only in-frame ones; the method was immunoSEQ multiplex PCR. The repertoire includes around 29,000 clones, over 65% of them detected once, and roughly 31% sits in the top ten. The receptor's source is a male donor at least 60 years old with stage II squamous cell lung carcinoma. The sample here was peripheral blood, taken before any cancer treatment. V is TRBV2 and J is TRBJ1-4; possibly TRBD1 for D (5 bases). The CDR3 region has the DNA TGTGCCAGCAGTGCAGGGAATGGTAATGAAAAACTGTTTTTT. Protein sequence: CASSAGNGNEKLFF.